The 4 T cell receptor beta chains presented below share a single source sample, sequenced in a study of T cell changes during pregnancy in multiple sclerosis. Here immunoSEQ multiplex PCR was the method, and the copy in TCRdb shows in-frame clones only, minus some. Of more than 80,000 clones detected, 85% to 95% appear once; the ten largest clones hold 1.6%. Sequencing used peripheral blood, obtained after pregnancy. The receptors shown here come from a female donor with multiple sclerosis, enrolled in a pregnancy study.

The chain combines TRBV20-1 with TRBJ2-1; D call uncertain. The V end was cut by 3 bases, the J end by 7 bases, with 7 bases between. This CDR3 is built from 11 residues. The V gene's germline CDR1 is DFQATT and CDR2 SNEGSKA (reference sequence). CDR3 amino acids: CSASLLNEQFF. DNA for the CDR3: TGCAGTGCTAGTCTCTTGAATGAGCAGTTCTTC.

The gene calls are TRBV11-3 and TRBJ2-5; no reliable D call. CDR1 is SGHNT and CDR2 is YENEEA in the germline V gene. The CDR3 length is 18 residues. V was clipped by 1 base and J by 3 bases, with 21 bases between them. The CDR3 is CASSLAQIRVLQEETQYF. The CDR3 DNA reads TGTGCCAGCAGCTTAGCCCAGATCAGAGTCCTCCAGGAAGAGACCCAGTACTTC.

This chain joins TRBV19 and TRBJ2-2; TRBD2 aligns across 15 bases. Germline CDR1 and CDR2: LNHDA and SQIVND (reference sequence). Unmatched junction bases numbered 10, after V lost 11 bases and J lost 0 bases. This CDR3 is built from 18 residues. In nucleotides, the CDR3 is TGTGCCTCCCGGGGGACTAGCGGGGGGCTATCGAACACCGGGGAGCTGTTTTTT. It encodes CASRGTSGGLSNTGELFF.

The rearrangement links TRBV6-1 to TRBJ1-4; TRBD1 agrees at 12 bases. Germline CDR1 is MNHNS and CDR2 is SASEGT. V lost 7 bases and J lost 10; bases outside the gene matches: 7. The CDR3 covers 14 residues. The DNA for the CDR3 is TGTGCCAGCACCCCCGGGACAGGGGGCAGAAAACTGTTTTTT. This translates into CASTPGTGGRKLFF.